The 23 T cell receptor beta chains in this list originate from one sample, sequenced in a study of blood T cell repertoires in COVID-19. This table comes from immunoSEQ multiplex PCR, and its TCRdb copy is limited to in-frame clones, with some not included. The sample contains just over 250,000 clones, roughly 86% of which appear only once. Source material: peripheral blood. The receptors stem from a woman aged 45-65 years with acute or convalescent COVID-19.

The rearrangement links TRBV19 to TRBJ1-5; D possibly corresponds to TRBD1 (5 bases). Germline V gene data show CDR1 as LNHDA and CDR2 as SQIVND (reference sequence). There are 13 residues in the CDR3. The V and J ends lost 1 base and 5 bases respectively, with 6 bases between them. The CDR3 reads CASSIGGDQPQHF. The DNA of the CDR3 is TGTGCCAGTAGTATAGGGGGGGATCAGCCCCAGCATTTT.

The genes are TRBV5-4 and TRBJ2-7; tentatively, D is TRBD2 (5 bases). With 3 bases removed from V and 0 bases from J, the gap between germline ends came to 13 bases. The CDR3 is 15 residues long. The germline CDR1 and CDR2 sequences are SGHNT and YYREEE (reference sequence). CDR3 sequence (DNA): TGTGCCAGCAGCTCACGGACTTCTTCCTCCTACGAGCAGTACTTC. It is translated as CASSSRTSSSYEQYF.

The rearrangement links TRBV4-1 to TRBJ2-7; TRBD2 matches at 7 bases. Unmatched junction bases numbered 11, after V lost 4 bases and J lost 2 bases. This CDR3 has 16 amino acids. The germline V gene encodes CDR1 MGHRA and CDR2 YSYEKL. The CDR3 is CASSPTRSGAPYEQYF. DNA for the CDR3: TGCGCCAGCAGCCCGACGAGAAGCGGGGCCCCCTACGAGCAGTACTTC.

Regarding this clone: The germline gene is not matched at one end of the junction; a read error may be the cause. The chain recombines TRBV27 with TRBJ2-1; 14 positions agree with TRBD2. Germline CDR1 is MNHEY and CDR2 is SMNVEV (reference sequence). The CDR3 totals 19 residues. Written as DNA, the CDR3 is TGTGCCAGCAGGCCCAGGGGGACTAGCGGGGGCAGCTCCTACAATGGGCAGTTCTTC. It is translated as CASRPRGTSGGSSYNGQFF.

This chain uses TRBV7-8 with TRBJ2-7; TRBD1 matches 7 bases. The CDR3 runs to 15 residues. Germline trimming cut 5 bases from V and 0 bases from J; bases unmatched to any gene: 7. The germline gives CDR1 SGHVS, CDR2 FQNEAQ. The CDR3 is CASSQLQGSSYEQYF. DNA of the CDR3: TGTGCCAGCAGCCAACTACAGGGGTCCTCCTACGAGCAGTACTTC.

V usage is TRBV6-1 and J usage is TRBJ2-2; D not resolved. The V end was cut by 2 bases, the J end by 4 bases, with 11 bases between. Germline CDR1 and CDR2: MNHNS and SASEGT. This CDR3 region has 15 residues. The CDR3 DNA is TGTGCCAGCAGTGAATTTCAGGCGAGCACCGGGGAGCTGTTTTTT. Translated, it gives CASSEFQASTGELFF.

CDR3 protein: CASSLEGVGTEAFF. The CDR3 bases are TGCGCCAGCAGCTTGGAGGGAGTTGGCACTGAAGCTTTCTTT. The genes are TRBV5-1 and TRBJ1-1, with no clear D. The V gene's germline CDR1 is SGHRS and CDR2 YFSETQ. Trimming took 0 bases from V and 4 from J, leaving 10 bases between them. The CDR3 length is 14 residues. The whole variable domain, remainder taken from reference TRBV5-1 and TRBJ1-1, is KAGVTQTPRYLIKTRGQQVTLSCSPISGHRSVSWYQQTPGQGLQFLFEYFSETQRNKGNFPGRFSGRQFSNSRSEMNVSTLELGDSALYLCASSLEGVGTEAFFGQGTRLTVV.

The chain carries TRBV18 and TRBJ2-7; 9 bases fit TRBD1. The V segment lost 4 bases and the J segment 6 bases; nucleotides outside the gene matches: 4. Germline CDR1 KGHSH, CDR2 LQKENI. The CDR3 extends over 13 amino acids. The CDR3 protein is CASSRDRDSEQYF. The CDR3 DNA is TGTGCCAGCTCACGGGACAGGGACAGCGAGCAGTACTTC.

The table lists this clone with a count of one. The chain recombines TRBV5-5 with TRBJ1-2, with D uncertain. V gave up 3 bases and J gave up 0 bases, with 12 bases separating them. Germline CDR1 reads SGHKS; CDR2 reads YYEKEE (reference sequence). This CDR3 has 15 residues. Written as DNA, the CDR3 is TGTGCCAGCAGCTCTCGTGCGGTAGCTAACTATGGCTACACCTTC. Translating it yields CASSSRAVANYGYTF.

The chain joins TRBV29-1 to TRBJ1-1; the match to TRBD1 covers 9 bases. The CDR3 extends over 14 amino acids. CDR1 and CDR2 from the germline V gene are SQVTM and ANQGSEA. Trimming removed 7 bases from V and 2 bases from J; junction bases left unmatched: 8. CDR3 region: CSAGPGQGNTEAFF. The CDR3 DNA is TGCAGCGCGGGTCCGGGACAGGGTAACACTGAAGCTTTCTTT.

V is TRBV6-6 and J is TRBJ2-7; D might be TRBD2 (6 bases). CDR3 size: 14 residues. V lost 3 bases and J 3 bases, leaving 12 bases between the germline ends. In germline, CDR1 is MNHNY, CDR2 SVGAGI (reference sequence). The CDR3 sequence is CASSYFGGDYEQYF. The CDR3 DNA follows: TGTGCCAGCAGTTATTTCGGCGGGGACTACGAGCAGTACTTC.

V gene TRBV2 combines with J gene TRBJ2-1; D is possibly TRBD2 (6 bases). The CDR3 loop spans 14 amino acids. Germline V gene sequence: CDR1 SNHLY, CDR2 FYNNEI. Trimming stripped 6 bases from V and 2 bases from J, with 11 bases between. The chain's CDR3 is CASSGSFAYNEQFF. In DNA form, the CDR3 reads TGTGCCAGCAGCGGGAGTTTCGCCTACAATGAGCAGTTCTTC. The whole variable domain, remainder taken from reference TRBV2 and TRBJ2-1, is EPEVTQTPSHQVTQMGQEVILRCVPISNHLYFYWYRQILGQKVEFLVSFYNNEISEKSEIFDDQFSVERPDGSNFTLKIRSTKLEDSAMYFCASSGSFAYNEQFFGPGTRLTVL.

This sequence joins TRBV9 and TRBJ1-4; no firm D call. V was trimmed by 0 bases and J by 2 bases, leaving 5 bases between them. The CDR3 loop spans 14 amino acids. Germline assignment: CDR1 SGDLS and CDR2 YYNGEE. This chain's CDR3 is CASSVDSTNEKLFF. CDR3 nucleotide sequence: TGTGCCAGCAGCGTAGACAGTACTAATGAAAAACTGTTTTTT. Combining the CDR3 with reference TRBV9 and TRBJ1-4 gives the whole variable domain DSGVTQTPKHLITATGQRVTLRCSPRSGDLSVYWYQQSLDQGLQFLIQYYNGEERAKGNILERFSAQQFPDLHSELNLSSLELGDSALYFCASSVDSTNEKLFFGSGTQLSVL.

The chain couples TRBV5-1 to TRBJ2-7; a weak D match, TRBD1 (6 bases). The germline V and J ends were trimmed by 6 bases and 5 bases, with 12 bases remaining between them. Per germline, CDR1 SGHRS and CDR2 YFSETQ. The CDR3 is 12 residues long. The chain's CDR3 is CASTQGNHEQYF. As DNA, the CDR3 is TGCGCCAGCACGCAGGGGAACCACGAGCAGTACTTC. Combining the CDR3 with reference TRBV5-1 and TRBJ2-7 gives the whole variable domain KAGVTQTPRYLIKTRGQQVTLSCSPISGHRSVSWYQQTPGQGLQFLFEYFSETQRNKGNFPGRFSGRQFSNSRSEMNVSTLELGDSALYLCASTQGNHEQYFGPGTRLTVT.

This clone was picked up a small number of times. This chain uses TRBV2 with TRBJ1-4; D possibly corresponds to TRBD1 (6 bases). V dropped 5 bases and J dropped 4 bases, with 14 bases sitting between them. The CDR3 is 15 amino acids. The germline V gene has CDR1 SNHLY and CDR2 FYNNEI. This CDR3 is CASSSLQGINEKLFF. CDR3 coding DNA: TGTGCCAGCAGTTCACTACAGGGAATTAATGAAAAACTGTTTTTT.

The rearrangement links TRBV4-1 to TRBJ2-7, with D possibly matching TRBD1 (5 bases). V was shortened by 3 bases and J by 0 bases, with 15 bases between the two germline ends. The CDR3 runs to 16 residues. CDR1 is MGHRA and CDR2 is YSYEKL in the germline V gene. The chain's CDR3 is CASSQSIGALSYEQYF. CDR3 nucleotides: TGCGCCAGCAGCCAGTCAATAGGGGCCCTCTCCTACGAGCAGTACTTC.

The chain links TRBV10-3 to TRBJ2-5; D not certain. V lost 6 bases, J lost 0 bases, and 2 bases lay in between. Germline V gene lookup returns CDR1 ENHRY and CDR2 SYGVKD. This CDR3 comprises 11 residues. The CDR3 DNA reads TGTGCCATCAGCTACCAAGAGACCCAGTACTTC. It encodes CAISYQETQYF.

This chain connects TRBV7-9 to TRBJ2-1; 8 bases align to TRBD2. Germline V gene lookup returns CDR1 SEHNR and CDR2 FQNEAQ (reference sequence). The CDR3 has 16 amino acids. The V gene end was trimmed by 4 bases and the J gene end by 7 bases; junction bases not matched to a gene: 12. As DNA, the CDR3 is TGTGCCAGCAGCTCCCTGATAGCGGGGTCGGGGAATGAGCAGTTCTTC. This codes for CASSSLIAGSGNEQFF.

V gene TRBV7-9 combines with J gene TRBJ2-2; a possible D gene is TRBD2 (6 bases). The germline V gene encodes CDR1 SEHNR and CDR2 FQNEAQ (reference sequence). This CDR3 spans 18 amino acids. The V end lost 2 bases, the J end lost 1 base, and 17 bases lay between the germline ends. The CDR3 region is CASSLRDSEFGNTGELFF. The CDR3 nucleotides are TGTGCCAGCAGCTTAAGGGACTCCGAGTTTGGGAACACCGGGGAGCTGTTTTTT.

CDR3 nucleotides: TGTGCCAGCAGCTTCCAGGGGACGAGAGGGGGCGCGTTTTATGGCTACACCTTC. It yields the protein CASSFQGTRGGAFYGYTF. V usage is TRBV9 and J usage is TRBJ1-2; 7 nucleotides match TRBD1. Germline CDR1 SGDLS, CDR2 YYNGEE. The trim removed 4 bases at V and 5 bases at J, leaving 20 bases unmatched. The CDR3 consists of 18 residues.

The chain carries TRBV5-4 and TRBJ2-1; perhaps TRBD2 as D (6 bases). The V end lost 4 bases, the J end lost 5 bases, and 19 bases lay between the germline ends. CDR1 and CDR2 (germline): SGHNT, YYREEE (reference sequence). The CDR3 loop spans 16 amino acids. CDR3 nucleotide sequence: TGTGCCAGCAGCCCCCGGTCGGAGGGAAGGAACAATGAGCAGTTCTTC. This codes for CASSPRSEGRNNEQFF.

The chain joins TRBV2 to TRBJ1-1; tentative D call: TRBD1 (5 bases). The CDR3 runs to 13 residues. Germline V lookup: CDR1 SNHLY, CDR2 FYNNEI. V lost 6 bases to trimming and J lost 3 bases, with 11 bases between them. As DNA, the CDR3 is TGTGCCAGCAGCGAGGAAGGGGACACTGAAGCTTTCTTT. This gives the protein CASSEEGDTEAFF.

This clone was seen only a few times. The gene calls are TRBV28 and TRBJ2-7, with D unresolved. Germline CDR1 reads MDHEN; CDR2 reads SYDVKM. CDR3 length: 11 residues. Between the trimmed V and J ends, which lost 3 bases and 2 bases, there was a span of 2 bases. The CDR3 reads CASSFAYEQYF. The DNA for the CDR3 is TGTGCCAGCAGTTTCGCCTACGAGCAGTACTTC.